A single TCR beta chain is shown here with its context. Its target antigen remains unknown. There are no base qualities to consult, and no much larger clone falls within one base. Each collaborating institution followed its own protocols to collect whole blood in K2EDTA tubes. Collaborator samples were shipped for TCRbeta analysis as frozen whole blood, isolated PBMCs, or DNA extracted from either sample type. The entry originates in a study of blood T cell repertoires in COVID-19 (dated by TCRdb to the early 2020s). Study-wide context: The collaborator samples originated in the United States, Italy and Spain and spanned the acute and convalescent phases of COVID-19. The samples were drawn from the first 160 participants of the ongoing ImmuneRACE study and from more than 1,000 subjects provided by 6 global collaborators. The sample metadata nearly always contained a de-identified subject ID, COVID-19 status, age in years and sex. A freely available public database, intended as a resource for researchers studying the immune response to SARS-CoV-2, is where the repertoires were released. Where available, HLA class I and class II types were obtained from metadata supplied by the sample provider rather than from assay-based typing. The prospective study material was composed of cDNA or gDNA derived from T cells, B-cell-depleted T cells, or PBMCs. Subjects who had been exposed to COVID-19, were actively infected with it, or had recovered from it provided the deeply sampled blood TCRbeta repertoires that made up the dataset.

TCRbeta CDR3 regions were amplified from genomic DNA using the immunoSEQ Assay, a bias-controlled multiplex PCR. From the authors' description of their analysis: Within the assay, amplification of reference gene primers was used to estimate how many nucleated cells each sample contained. To quantify the absolute abundance of each unique TCRbeta CDR3 rearrangement, sequence reads were collapsed and filtered. For each sample, productive Simpson clonality was calculated by taking the square root of Simpson's diversity index across productive rearrangements. TCRdb holds this immuneACCESS table with in-frame rearrangements only. Some clones are missing; in checked studies, unresolved V genes explain under half, and the rest has no known cause. D and trimming were read from the DNA, whereas the V and J calls and clone size are those reported in that table. The sample table lists fewer than 150,000 clones, around 83% of them with a count of one. The top ten hold around 4% of the sample.

Paper-wide results and their limitations: How much clinical and demographic metadata was included differed by source and by participant, and the metadata was provided uncurated.

Trimming takes 5 bases from V and 2 bases from J, and the germline ends sit 6 bases apart. Reading the germline V gene gives CDR1 MDHEN and CDR2 SYDVKM. CDR3 length: 12 amino acids, cysteine to phenylalanine. The entry retains the CDR3 DNA only, 36 bases that are in frame from base 1. The specimen sequenced was peripheral blood. The TCR originated in a woman of 80 years or more with acute or convalescent COVID-19. This chain is built from TRBV28 and TRBJ1-2; no confident D gene assignment can be made. The CDR3 here reads CASSTVNYGYTF. The DNA sequence is TGTGCCAGCAGTACGGTAAACTATGGCTACACCTTC.